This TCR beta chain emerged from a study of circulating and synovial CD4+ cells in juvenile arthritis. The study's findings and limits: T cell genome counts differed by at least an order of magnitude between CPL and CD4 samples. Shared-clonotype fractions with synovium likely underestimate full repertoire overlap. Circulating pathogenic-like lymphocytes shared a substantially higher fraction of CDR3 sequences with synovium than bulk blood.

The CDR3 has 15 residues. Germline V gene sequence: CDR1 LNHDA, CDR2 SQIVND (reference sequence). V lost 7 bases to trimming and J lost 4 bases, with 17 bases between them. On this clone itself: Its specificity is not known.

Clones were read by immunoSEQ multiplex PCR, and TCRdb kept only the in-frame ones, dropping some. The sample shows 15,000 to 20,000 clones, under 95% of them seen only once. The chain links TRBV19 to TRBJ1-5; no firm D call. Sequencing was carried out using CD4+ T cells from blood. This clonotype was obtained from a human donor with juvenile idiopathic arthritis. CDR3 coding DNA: TGTGCCAGTACAAAAGGAGGCAGAACTAATCAGCCCCAGCATTTT. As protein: CASTKGGRTNQPQHF. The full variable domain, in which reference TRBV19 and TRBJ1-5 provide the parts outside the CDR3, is DGGITQSPKYLFRKEGQNVTLSCEQNLNHDAMYWYRQDPGQGLRLIYYSQIVNDFQKGDIAEGYSVSREKKESFPLTVTSAQKNPTAFYLCASTKGGRTNQPQHFGDGTRLSIL.